This is a list of T cell receptor beta chains from one sample in a study of cytomegalovirus exposure and HLA in healthy donors. The repertoire was sequenced with immunoSEQ multiplex PCR; TCRdb's copy has only in-frame clones and lacks some. This repertoire shows about 170,000 clones, 86% found once; its top ten account for about 2.2%. Material: PBMCs. The receptors originated from a woman aged 18-30 years in good health and CMV-seronegative. The CDR3 runs from the conserved cysteine through the conserved F or W. The D gene is left open where the match is weak. Clone size is stated in some rows and not others, as once, few, many or a class when expanded.

clone_size j_call d_call v_call cdr3_aa cdr3_nt
NA TRBJ1-2 TRBD1 TRBV7-9 CASSFRDRGLNYGYTF TGTGCCAGCAGCTTTAGGGACAGGGGACTTAACTATGGCTACACCTTC
few TRBJ2-7 NA TRBV18 CASSRQPSYEQYF TGTGCCAGCTCTCGACAGCCATCCTACGAGCAGTACTTC
once TRBJ2-1 TRBD1 TRBV6-5 CASSYSGQGAVQFF TGTGCCAGCAGTTACAGCGGACAGGGGGCGGTTCAGTTCTTC
NA TRBJ1-3 NA TRBV27 CASSLSGRTNRNTIYF TGTGCCAGCAGTTTATCGGGCAGGACAAACCGAAACACCATATATTTT
NA TRBJ1-2 NA TRBV7-9 CASSATPNYGYTF TGTGCCAGCAGCGCGACACCTAACTATGGCTACACCTTC
NA TRBJ2-7 TRBD2 TRBV9 CASSSGLVGYEQYF TGTGCCAGCAGCTCCGGACTAGTAGGCTACGAGCAGTACTTC
NA TRBJ2-5 TRBD1 TRBV6-5 CASSYRGLETQYF TGTGCCAGCAGCTACAGGGGGTTAGAGACCCAGTACTTC
NA TRBJ2-2 NA TRBV4-1 CASSPFTGELFF TGCGCCAGCAGCCCCTTCACCGGGGAGCTGTTTTTT
NA TRBJ2-3 TRBD1 TRBV18 CASSPLLRGTGYGDSRDTQYF TGTGCCAGCTCACCACTGTTACGTGGGACAGGGTATGGGGATAGTCGAGATACGCAGTATTTT
NA TRBJ1-2 TRBD1 TRBV5-1 CASSFWGQEGYTF TGCGCCAGCAGCTTTTGGGGACAGGAGGGCTACACCTTC
NA TRBJ2-4 TRBD1 TRBV5-1 CASSMPTGGMRVAKNIQYF TGCGCCAGCAGCATGCCGACAGGGGGTATGAGGGTAGCCAAAAACATTCAGTACTTC
NA TRBJ2-1 NA TRBV7-2 CASSLGRGGYNEQFF TGTGCCAGCAGCTTAGGTAGGGGGGGGTACAATGAGCAGTTCTTC
NA TRBJ1-2 TRBD1 TRBV4-3 CASNTNSQGAGYTF TGCGCCAGCAACACAAACTCGCAGGGGGCAGGCTACACCTTC
NA TRBJ2-7 TRBD1 TRBV11-2 CASSLVGTGSYEQYF TGTGCCAGCAGCTTAGTCGGGACAGGGTCCTACGAGCAGTACTTC
NA TRBJ1-2 NA TRBV18 CASSPSGDRGYTF TGTGCCAGCTCACCATCAGGGGATCGAGGCTACACCTTC
NA TRBJ1-1 NA TRBV18 CASSASGSEAFF TGTGCCAGCTCCGCATCGGGAAGTGAAGCTTTCTTT
NA TRBJ2-3 TRBD2 TRBV5-1 CASSPGPGGADTQYF TGCGCCAGCAGCCCAGGACCGGGGGGGGCAGATACGCAGTATTTT
NA TRBJ1-4 NA TRBV7-9 CASSSPDSLNEKLFF TGTGCCAGCAGCTCCCCGGACAGCTTAAATGAAAAACTGTTTTTT
many TRBJ2-2 NA TRBV6-4 CASSDSGGQNTGELFF TGTGCCAGCAGTGACTCGGGAGGACAGAACACCGGGGAGCTGTTTTTT
NA TRBJ2-1 TRBD2 TRBV7-9 CASSLYTSGPMEQFF TGTGCCAGCAGCTTATATACTAGCGGCCCTATGGAGCAGTTCTTC
NA TRBJ2-7 TRBD1 TRBV7-2 CASSLGTVIVDEQYF TGTGCCAGCAGCCTAGGGACAGTCATAGTCGACGAGCAGTACTTC
NA TRBJ2-7 NA TRBV19 CASSVAGATYEQYF TGTGCCAGTAGTGTCGCAGGGGCTACGTACGAGCAGTACTTC
NA TRBJ2-2 NA TRBV14 CASSQDPLTTGELFF TGTGCCAGCAGCCAAGATCCCCTAACTACCGGGGAGCTGTTTTTT
NA TRBJ1-2 NA TRBV5-4 CASSLGQAANYGYTF TGTGCCAGCAGCTTGGGACAGGCGGCTAACTATGGCTACACCTTC
NA TRBJ2-1 NA TRBV19 CASSIGGGLYNEQFF TGTGCCAGTAGTATTGGGGGGGGGCTCTACAATGAGCAGTTCTTC
NA TRBJ1-2 TRBD1 TRBV4-3 CASSQTQSLDRVYGYTF TGCGCCAGCAGCCAAACCCAAAGCTTGGACAGGGTCTATGGCTACACCTTC
NA TRBJ1-2 NA TRBV2 CASSEAREGYTF TGTGCCAGCAGTGAAGCACGGGAGGGCTACACCTTC
NA TRBJ2-7 TRBD2 TRBV15 CATSRDSSGGTSDEQYF TGTGCCACCAGCAGAGATTCCTCCGGTGGGACTAGTGATGAGCAGTACTTC
many TRBJ2-7 TRBD1 TRBV27 CASSTGTGEYEQYF TGTGCCAGCAGTACGGGGACAGGGGAGTACGAGCAGTACTTC
NA TRBJ2-2 NA TRBV19 CASSIAEFTGELFF TGTGCCAGTAGTATCGCAGAATTCACCGGGGAGCTGTTTTTT
NA TRBJ2-5 TRBD2 TRBV9 CASSVGGRGGPSGETQYF TGTGCCAGCAGCGTAGGCGGGCGGGGGGGCCCATCGGGAGAGACCCAGTACTTC
NA TRBJ2-2 NA TRBV6-5 CASRRPGDTGELFF TGTGCCAGCAGAAGACCCGGGGACACCGGGGAGCTGTTTTTT
NA TRBJ1-6 NA TRBV5-1 CASSLTANSPLHF TGCGCCAGCAGCTTGACTGCGAATTCACCCCTCCACTTT
NA TRBJ1-2 NA TRBV14 CASSQESLNYGYTF TGTGCCAGCAGCCAAGAGAGTCTTAACTATGGCTACACCTTC
NA TRBJ1-2 NA TRBV5-1 CASSRGSYGYTF TGCGCCAGCAGCCGGGGGAGCTATGGCTACACCTTC
NA TRBJ2-1 TRBD1 TRBV6-5 CASSYSGQTSYNEQFF TGTGCCAGCAGTTACTCGGGACAGACCTCCTACAATGAGCAGTTCTTC
NA TRBJ1-3 NA TRBV21-1 CASSKSSGNTIYF TGTGCCAGCAGCAAGAGCTCTGGAAACACCATATATTTT
NA TRBJ1-2 TRBD1 TRBV5-1 CASSLGQGATIGYTF TGCGCCAGCAGCTTGGGACAGGGGGCAACCATTGGCTACACCTTC
NA TRBJ1-5 TRBD1 TRBV19 CASSMARGAGNQPQHF TGTGCCAGTAGTATGGCCAGGGGGGCGGGCAATCAGCCCCAGCATTTT
NA TRBJ2-7 NA TRBV6-1 CATVYSGGPQYF TGTGCCACCGTGTATTCCGGGGGACCCCAGTACTTC
NA TRBJ1-1 NA TRBV27 CASSYRDKVRATEAFF TGTGCCAGCAGTTACCGGGACAAAGTTCGGGCCACTGAAGCTTTCTTT
NA TRBJ1-5 NA TRBV7-9 CASSLVEGSKGNQPQHF TGTGCCAGCAGCTTAGTGGAGGGTTCCAAAGGCAATCAGCCCCAGCATTTT
NA TRBJ2-7 TRBD1 TRBV7-8 CASSWIRDRGYEQYF TGTGCCAGCAGCTGGATCCGGGACAGGGGCTACGAGCAGTACTTC
NA TRBJ2-7 TRBD1 TRBV6-5 CASSYSPQTGAEQYF TGTGCCAGCAGTTACTCGCCCCAGACAGGGGCCGAGCAGTACTTC
NA TRBJ1-1 TRBD1 TRBV6-6 CASSGSDRANTEAFF TGTGCCAGCAGTGGGTCGGACAGGGCGAACACTGAAGCTTTCTTT